This note documents a single TCR beta chain sequence. Study processing details: Reference gene primer amplification gave estimated nucleated cell counts. This table comes from immunoSEQ multiplex PCR, and its TCRdb copy is limited to in-frame clones, with some not included. The V and J calls and clone size are taken from that table; D and trimming were inferred from the DNA. Of some 74,000 clones listed, more than 75% were seen once; the top ten hold approximately 12%. This specimen belongs to a study of blood T cell repertoires in COVID-19. Study information: The United States, Italy and Spain provided the acute and convalescent COVID-19 samples. T cells, B-cell-depleted T cells, or PBMCs supplied cDNA or gDNA.

The CDR3 has 13 amino acids. Germline V CDR1 and CDR2: DFQATT, SNEGSKA (reference sequence). V gave up 6 bases and J gave up 0 bases, with 11 bases separating them. The rearrangement joins TRBV20-1 to TRBJ1-1; D possibly corresponds to TRBD1 (6 bases). The receptor was isolated from a human donor in a cohort sampled during active COVID-19. Specimen: peripheral blood. The CDR3 protein is CSASRGMNTEAFF. CDR3 DNA sequence: TGCAGTGCCAGTAGGGGGATGAACACTGAAGCTTTCTTT.